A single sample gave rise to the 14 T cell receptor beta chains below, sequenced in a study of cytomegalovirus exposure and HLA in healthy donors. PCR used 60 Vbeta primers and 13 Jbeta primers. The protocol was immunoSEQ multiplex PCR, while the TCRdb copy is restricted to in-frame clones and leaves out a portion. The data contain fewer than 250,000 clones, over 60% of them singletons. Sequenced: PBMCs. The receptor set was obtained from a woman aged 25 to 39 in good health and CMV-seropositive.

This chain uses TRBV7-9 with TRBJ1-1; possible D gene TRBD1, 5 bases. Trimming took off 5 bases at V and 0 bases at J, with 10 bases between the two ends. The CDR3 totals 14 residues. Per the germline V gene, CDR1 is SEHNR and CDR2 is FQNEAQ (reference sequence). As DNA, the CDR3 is TGTGCCAGCAGCGAAGGGGCTGTGAACACTGAAGCTTTCTTT. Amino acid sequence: CASSEGAVNTEAFF. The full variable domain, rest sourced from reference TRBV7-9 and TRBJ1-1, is DTGVSQNPRHKITKRGQNVTFRCDPISEHNRLYWYRQTLGQGPEFLTYFQNEAQLEKSRLLSDRFSAERPKGSFSTLEIQRTEQGDSAMYLCASSEGAVNTEAFFGQGTRLTVV.

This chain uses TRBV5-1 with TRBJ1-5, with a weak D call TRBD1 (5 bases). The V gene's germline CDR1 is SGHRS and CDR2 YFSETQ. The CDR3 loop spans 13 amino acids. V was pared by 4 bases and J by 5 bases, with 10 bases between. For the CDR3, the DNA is TGCGCCAGCAGCCGGGGGGGAGATCAGCCCCAGCATTTT. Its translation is CASSRGGDQPQHF.

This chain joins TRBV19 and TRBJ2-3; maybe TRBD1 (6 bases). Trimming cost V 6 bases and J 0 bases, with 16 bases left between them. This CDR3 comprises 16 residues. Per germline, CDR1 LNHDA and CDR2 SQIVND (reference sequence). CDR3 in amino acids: CASRNIGQLSTDTQYF. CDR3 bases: TGTGCCAGTAGAAATATTGGACAGTTAAGCACAGATACGCAGTATTTT.

CDR3 sequence: CASSLDAGAGGYTF. DNA for the CDR3: TGTGCCAGCAGCTTAGACGCGGGAGCGGGAGGCTACACCTTC. The chain combines TRBV7-6 with TRBJ1-2; D is unclear. In germline, CDR1 is SGHVS, CDR2 FNYEAQ. This CDR3 has 14 residues. The V and J ends lost 1 base and 8 bases respectively, with 14 bases between them.

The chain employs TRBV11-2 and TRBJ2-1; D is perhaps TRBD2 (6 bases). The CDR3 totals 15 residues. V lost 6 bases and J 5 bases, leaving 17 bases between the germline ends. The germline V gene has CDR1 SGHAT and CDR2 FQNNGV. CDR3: CASSSGLDRHNEQFF. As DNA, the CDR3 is TGTGCCAGCAGTTCGGGACTTGACCGACACAATGAGCAGTTCTTC.

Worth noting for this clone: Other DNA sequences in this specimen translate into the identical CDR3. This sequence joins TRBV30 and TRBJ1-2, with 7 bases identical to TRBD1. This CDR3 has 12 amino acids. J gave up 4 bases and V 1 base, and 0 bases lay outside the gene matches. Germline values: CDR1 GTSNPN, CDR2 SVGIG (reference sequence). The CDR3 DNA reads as TGTGCCTGGAGTGGACAGGGCTATGGCTACACCTTC. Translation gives CAWSGQGYGYTF.

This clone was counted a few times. The CDR3 DNA reads TGCGCCAGCAGCTGGAGACCCGGGGGACAGGTTAATGAAAAACTGTTTTTT. This gives the protein CASSWRPGGQVNEKLFF. V and J are TRBV5-1 and TRBJ1-4, with 8 nucleotides matching TRBD1. The trim removed 3 bases at V and 4 bases at J, leaving 11 bases unmatched. This CDR3 spans 17 amino acids. Germline V gene data show CDR1 as SGHRS and CDR2 as YFSETQ.

The CDR3 is CASSPRQGPSQIGQYF. CDR3 DNA sequence: TGTGCCAGCAGCCCCCGACAGGGGCCTTCTCAGATTGGGCAGTACTTC. V gene TRBV9 combines with J gene TRBJ2-7; 8 nucleotides agree with TRBD1. V gave up 4 bases and J gave up 9 bases; unmatched junction bases: 18. The CDR3 totals 16 residues. Germline V gene sequence: CDR1 SGDLS, CDR2 YYNGEE.

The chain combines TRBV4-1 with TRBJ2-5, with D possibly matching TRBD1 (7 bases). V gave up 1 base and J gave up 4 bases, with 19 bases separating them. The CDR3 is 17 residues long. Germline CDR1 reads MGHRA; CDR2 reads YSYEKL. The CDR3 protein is CASSQGVQGGGGETQYF. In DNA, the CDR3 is TGCGCCAGCAGCCAAGGAGTTCAGGGGGGTGGGGGAGAGACCCAGTACTTC.

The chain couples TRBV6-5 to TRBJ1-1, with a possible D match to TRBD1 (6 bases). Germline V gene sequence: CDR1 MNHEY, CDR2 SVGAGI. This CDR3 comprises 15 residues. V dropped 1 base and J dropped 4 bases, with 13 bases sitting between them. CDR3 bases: TGTGCCAGCAGTTACTTAGGGGGTATGCGCACTGAAGCTTTCTTT. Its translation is CASSYLGGMRTEAFF.

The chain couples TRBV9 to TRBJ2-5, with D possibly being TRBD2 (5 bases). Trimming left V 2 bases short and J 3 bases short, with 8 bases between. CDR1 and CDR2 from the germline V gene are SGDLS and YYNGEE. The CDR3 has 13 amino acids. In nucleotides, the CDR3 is TGTGCCAGCAGCGTTGAGGGAAAAGAGACCCAGTACTTC. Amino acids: CASSVEGKETQYF.

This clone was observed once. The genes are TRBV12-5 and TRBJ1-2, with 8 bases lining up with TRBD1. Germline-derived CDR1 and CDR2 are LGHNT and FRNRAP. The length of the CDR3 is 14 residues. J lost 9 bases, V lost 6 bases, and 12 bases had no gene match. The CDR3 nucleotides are TGTGCTAGTGGCGCTTCGGACAGGGATTTAAGCTACACCTTC. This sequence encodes CASGASDRDLSYTF.

The CDR3 DNA reads TGCAGTGCTATGAGGTCTGATGGCTACACCTTC. Its translation is CSAMRSDGYTF. The chain is built from TRBV20-1 and TRBJ1-2; D gene unclear. The CDR3 loop spans 11 amino acids. The germline gives CDR1 DFQATT, CDR2 SNEGSKA (reference sequence). V shed 4 bases and J shed 6 bases, with 9 bases lying between them.

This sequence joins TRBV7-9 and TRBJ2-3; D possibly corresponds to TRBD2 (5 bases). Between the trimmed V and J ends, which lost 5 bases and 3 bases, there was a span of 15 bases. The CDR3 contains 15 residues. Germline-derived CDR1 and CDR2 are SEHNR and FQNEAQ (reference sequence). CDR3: CASSPLGDWTDTQYF. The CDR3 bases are TGTGCCAGCAGCCCTCTGGGAGATTGGACAGATACGCAGTATTTT. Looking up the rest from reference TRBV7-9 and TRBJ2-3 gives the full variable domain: DTGVSQNPRHKITKRGQNVTFRCDPISEHNRLYWYRQTLGQGPEFLTYFQNEAQLEKSRLLSDRFSAERPKGSFSTLEIQRTEQGDSAMYLCASSPLGDWTDTQYFGPGTRLTVL.